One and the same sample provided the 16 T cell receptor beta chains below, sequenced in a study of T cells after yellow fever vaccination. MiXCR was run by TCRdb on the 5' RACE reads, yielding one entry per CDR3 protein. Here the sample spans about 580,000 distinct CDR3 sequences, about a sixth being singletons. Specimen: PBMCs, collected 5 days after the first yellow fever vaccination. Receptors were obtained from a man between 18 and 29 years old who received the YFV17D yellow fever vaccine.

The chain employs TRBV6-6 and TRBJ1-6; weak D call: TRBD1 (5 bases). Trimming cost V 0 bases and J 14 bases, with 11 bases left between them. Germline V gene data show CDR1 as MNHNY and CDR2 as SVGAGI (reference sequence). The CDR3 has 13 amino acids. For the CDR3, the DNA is TGTGCCAGCAGTTACTCTCGGTTAGGGGCCCTCCACTTT. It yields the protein CASSYSRLGALHF.

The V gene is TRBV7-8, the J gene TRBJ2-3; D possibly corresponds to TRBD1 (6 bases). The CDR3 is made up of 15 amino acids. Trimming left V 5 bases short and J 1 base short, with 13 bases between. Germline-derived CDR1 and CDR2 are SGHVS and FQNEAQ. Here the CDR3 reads CASSDTGMGTDTQYF. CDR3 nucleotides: TGTGCCAGCAGCGATACAGGGATGGGCACAGATACGCAGTATTTT.

CDR3 amino acids: CASSWLTGGNTGELFF. The CDR3 DNA reads TGCGCCAGCAGCTGGCTGACAGGAGGAAACACCGGGGAGCTGTTTTTT. J is TRBJ2-2 and V is TRBV5-1; D is perhaps TRBD1 (6 bases). Germline CDR1 and CDR2: SGHRS and YFSETQ. This CDR3 is 16 amino acids long. Trimming pared 3 bases from V and 2 bases from J, leaving 14 bases between.

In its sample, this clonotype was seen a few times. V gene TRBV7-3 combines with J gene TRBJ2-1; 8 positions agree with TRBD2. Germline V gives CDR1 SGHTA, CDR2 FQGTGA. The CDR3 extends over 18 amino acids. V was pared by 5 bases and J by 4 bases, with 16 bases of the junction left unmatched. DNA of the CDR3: TGTGCCAGCAGCCCCCACCGGGAGGGGGAATGGACTTACAATGAGCAGTTCTTC. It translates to CASSPHREGEWTYNEQFF.

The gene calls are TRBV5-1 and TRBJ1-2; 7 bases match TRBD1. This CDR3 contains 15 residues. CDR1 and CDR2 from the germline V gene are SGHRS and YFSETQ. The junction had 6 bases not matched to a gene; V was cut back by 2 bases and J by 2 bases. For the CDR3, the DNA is TGCGCCAGCAGCTTACTACAGGGGCCGAACTATGGCTACACCTTC. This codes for CASSLLQGPNYGYTF. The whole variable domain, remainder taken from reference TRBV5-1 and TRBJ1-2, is KAGVTQTPRYLIKTRGQQVTLSCSPISGHRSVSWYQQTPGQGLQFLFEYFSETQRNKGNFPGRFSGRQFSNSRSEMNVSTLELGDSALYLCASSLLQGPNYGYTFGSGTRLTVV.

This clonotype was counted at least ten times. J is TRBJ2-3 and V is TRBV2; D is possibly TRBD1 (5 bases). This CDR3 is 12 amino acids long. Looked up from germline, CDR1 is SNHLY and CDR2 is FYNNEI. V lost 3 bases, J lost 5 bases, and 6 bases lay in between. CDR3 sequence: CASSEQGDTQYF. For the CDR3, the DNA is TGTGCCAGCAGTGAGCAGGGAGATACGCAGTATTTT. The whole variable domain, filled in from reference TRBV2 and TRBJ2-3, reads EPEVTQTPSHQVTQMGQEVILRCVPISNHLYFYWYRQILGQKVEFLVSFYNNEISEKSEIFDDQFSVERPDGSNFTLKIRSTKLEDSAMYFCASSEQGDTQYFGPGTRLTVL.

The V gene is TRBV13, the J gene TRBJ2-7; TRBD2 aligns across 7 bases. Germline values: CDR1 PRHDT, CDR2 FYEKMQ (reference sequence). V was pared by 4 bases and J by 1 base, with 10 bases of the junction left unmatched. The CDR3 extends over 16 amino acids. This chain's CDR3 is CASSYRGGGESYEQYF. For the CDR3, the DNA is TGTGCCAGCAGCTACCGCGGTGGGGGGGAGTCCTACGAGCAGTACTTC. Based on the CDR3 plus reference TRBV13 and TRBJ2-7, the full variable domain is AAGVIQSPRHLIKEKRETATLKCYPIPRHDTVYWYQQGPGQDPQFLISFYEKMQSDKGSIPDRFSAQQFSDYHSELNMSSLELGDSALYFCASSYRGGGESYEQYFGPGTRLTVT.

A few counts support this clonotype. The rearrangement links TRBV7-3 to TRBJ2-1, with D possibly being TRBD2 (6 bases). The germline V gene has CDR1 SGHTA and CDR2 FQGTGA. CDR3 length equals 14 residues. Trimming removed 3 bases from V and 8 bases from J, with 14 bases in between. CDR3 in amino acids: CASSLGTGGYEQFF. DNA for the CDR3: TGTGCCAGCAGCTTGGGGACTGGAGGGTATGAGCAGTTCTTC.

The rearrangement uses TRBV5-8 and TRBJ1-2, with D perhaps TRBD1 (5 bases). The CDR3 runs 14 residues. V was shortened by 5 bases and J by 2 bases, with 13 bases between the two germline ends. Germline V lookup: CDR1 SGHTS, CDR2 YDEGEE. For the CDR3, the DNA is TGTGCCAGCAGAACCACAGGTCTGAACTATGGCTACACCTTC. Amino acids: CASRTTGLNYGYTF.

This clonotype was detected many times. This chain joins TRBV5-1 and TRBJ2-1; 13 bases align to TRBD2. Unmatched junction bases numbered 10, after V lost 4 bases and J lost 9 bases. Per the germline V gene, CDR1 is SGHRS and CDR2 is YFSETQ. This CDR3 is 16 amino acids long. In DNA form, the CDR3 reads TGCGCCAGCAGCCGGATTACTAGCGGGGGGGCTGGTGAGCAGTTCTTC. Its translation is CASSRITSGGAGEQFF.

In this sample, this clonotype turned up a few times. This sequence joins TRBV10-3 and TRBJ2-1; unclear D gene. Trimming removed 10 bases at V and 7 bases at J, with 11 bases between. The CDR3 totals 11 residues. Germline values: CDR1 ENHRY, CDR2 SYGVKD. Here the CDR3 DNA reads TGTGCCACCCTGTCGTCAAATGAGCAGTTCTTC. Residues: CATLSSNEQFF.

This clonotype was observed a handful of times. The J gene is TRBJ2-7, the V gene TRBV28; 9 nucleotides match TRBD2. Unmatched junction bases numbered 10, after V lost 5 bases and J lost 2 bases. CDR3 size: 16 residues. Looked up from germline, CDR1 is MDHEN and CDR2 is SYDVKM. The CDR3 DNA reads TGTGCCAGCAGTGGGGGGTGGGCTAGCGGGACCTACGAGCAGTACGTC. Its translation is CASSGGWASGTYEQYV.

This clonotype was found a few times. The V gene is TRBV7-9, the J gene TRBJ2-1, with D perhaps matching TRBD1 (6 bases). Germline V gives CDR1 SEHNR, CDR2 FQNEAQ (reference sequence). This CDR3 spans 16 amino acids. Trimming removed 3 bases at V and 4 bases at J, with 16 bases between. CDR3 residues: CASSLGSWGLYNEQFF. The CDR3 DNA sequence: TGTGCCAGCAGCTTGGGGAGCTGGGGGCTGTACAATGAGCAGTTCTTC.

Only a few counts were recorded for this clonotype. The DNA for the CDR3 is TGTGCCAGCAAAAAGGGGGACGCGAACACCGGGGAGCTGTTTTTT. Its protein is CASKKGDANTGELFF. The chain carries TRBV7-8 and TRBJ2-2; tentatively, D is TRBD1 (6 bases). Germline V gives CDR1 SGHVS, CDR2 FQNEAQ. The CDR3 spans 15 residues. V dropped 7 bases and J dropped 0 bases, with 12 bases sitting between them.

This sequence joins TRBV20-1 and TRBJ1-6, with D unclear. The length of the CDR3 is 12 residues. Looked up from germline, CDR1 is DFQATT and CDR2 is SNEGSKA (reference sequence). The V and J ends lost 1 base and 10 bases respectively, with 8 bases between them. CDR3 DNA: TGCAGTGCTAGAGTCCTGTCGTCACCCCTCCACTTT. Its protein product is CSARVLSSPLHF.

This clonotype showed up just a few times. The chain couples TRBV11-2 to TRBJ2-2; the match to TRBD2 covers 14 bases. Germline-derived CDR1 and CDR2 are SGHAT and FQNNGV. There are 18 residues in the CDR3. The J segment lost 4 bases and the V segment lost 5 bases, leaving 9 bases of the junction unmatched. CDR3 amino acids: CASSPRLAGGQATGELFF. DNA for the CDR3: TGTGCCAGCAGCCCCAGACTAGCGGGGGGGCAGGCCACCGGGGAGCTGTTTTTT.